The present T cell receptor beta chain was sequenced within a study of glioma-infiltrating T cells. Whole-study findings and limits: Tissue and blood shared very few CDR3 sequences. Above-expected tissue-blood divergence occurred in all gliomas, most in low-grade ones.

This clonotype was detected ten times or more. Its antigen remains unknown. The iRepertoire nested amplicon-rescue multiplex PCR amplified TCR alpha and beta CDR3s from RNA. Tissue mRNA or PBMC total RNA, about 85-400 ng, went into one-step reverse transcription and amplification. TCRdb re-derived calls from the multiplex PCR reads in MiXCR, one entry per CDR3 protein. The sample has around 190,000 distinct CDR3 sequences; approximately 40% are singletons. The V end was cut by 0 bases, the J end by 1 base, with 5 bases between. CDR1 is MGHRA and CDR2 is YSYEKL in the germline V gene. CDR3 size: 14 residues.

The TCR was taken from a human donor with low-grade glioma or glioblastoma, undergoing nonglioma brain surgery, or in good health (not recorded which). The source material was glioma tissue, nonneoplastic brain tissue, or PBMCs (not recorded which). V is TRBV4-1 and J is TRBJ2-3; the D is unclear. The CDR3 region is CASSQDQGTDTQYF. The CDR3 region has the DNA TGCGCCAGCAGCCAAGATCAGGGCACAGATACGCAGTATTTT.